The sequence of this T cell receptor (beta chain) was determined in a study of patients and donors after allogeneic stem cell transplantation. TCRdb fed the RT-PCR reads into MiXCR, producing one record per CDR3 protein. This repertoire shows roughly 180,000 distinct CDR3 sequences, roughly two fifths found once; its top ten account for about 33%. The sequenced material came from blood, either unsorted or a sorted T cell fraction (not recorded which). The receptor was isolated from a human donor who was either an allogeneic HSCT recipient or a stem cell or donor lymphocyte infusion donor (not recorded which). It is not recorded whose cells these are; they may come from a transplant donor.

This CDR3 is CASSLRRGGLRLNNQETQYF. For the CDR3, the DNA is TGTGCCAGCAGCTTAAGGAGGGGGGGGCTGCGCCTAAACAACCAAGAGACCCAGTACTTC. The chain recombines TRBV11-2 with TRBJ2-5, with D possibly being TRBD2 (7 bases). Germline values: CDR1 SGHAT, CDR2 FQNNGV. The CDR3 length is 20 residues. Trimming left V 2 bases short and J 0 bases short, with 25 bases between.